Shown below are 32 T cell receptor beta chains from a single sample sequenced in a study of CD8 T cells in Susac syndrome. An input of about 0.5 to 1 ug of RNA was subjected to reverse transcription using random hexamers. TCRdb analysed the immunoSEQ multiplex PCR reads with MiXCR anew, one entry per CDR3 protein. Of approximately 180,000 distinct CDR3 sequences in the sample, around 95% were seen once. Sequencing was performed on CD4+ T cells from PBMCs. These receptors all stem from a human donor with multiple sclerosis.

The chain links TRBV9 to TRBJ1-5; TRBD1 matches 9 bases. The germline V gene has CDR1 SGDLS and CDR2 YYNGEE. This CDR3 has 15 amino acids. The V gene end was trimmed by 0 bases and the J gene end by 7 bases; junction bases not matched to a gene: 5. CDR3 sequence (DNA): TGTGCCAGCAGCGTAGGGACAGGGGTAGGACAGCCCCAGCATTTT. Translation gives CASSVGTGVGQPQHF.

The V gene is TRBV4-2, the J gene TRBJ1-1; a possible D gene is TRBD1 (5 bases). This CDR3 contains 13 residues. The V gene's germline CDR1 is LGHNA and CDR2 YNFKEQ. V shed 0 bases and J shed 10 bases, with 12 bases lying between them. CDR3 nucleotide sequence: TGTGCCAGCAGCCAAGATGTCGATGGGGGAGCTTTCTTT. Protein product: CASSQDVDGGAFF.

The chain has TRBV6-1 and TRBJ2-7; 12 nucleotides agree with TRBD2. The germline CDR1 and CDR2 sequences are MNHNS and SASEGT. This CDR3 comprises 19 residues. V dropped 6 bases and J dropped 0; count of bases not matched to a gene: 15. This CDR3 reads CASRPVTTSGGPSSYEQYF. In nucleotides, the CDR3 is TGTGCCAGCAGGCCCGTGACTACTAGCGGGGGGCCCAGCTCCTACGAGCAGTACTTC.

The chain uses TRBV29-1 and TRBJ2-4; perhaps TRBD2 as D (6 bases). Germline assignment: CDR1 SQVTM and CDR2 ANQGSEA. The CDR3 sequence is 15 residues long. Trimming took 1 base from V and 6 from J, leaving 16 bases between them. The chain's CDR3 is CSVEGEEGPRNIQYF. The CDR3, as DNA: TGCAGCGTTGAAGGGGAGGAGGGTCCCAGAAACATTCAGTACTTC.

J is TRBJ2-2 and V is TRBV20-1; 9 nucleotides align to TRBD2. V was pared by 6 bases and J by 1 base, with 3 bases of the junction left unmatched. The CDR3 is 14 amino acids. Germline-derived CDR1 and CDR2 are DFQATT and SNEGSKA (reference sequence). CDR3 amino acids: CSAISGGNTGELFF. For the CDR3, the DNA is TGCAGTGCGATTAGCGGGGGGAACACCGGGGAGCTGTTTTTT.

The V and J genes are TRBV4-2 and TRBJ1-6, with D possibly being TRBD1 (6 bases). The germline V and J ends were trimmed by 3 bases and 10 bases, with 22 bases remaining between them. Germline CDR1 and CDR2: LGHNA and YNFKEQ. The CDR3 runs to 17 residues. CDR3 in amino acids: CASSQGPAAGVGSPLHF. CDR3 DNA sequence: TGTGCCAGCAGCCAGGGTCCGGCGGCAGGGGTGGGCTCACCCCTCCACTTT.

The CDR3 coding sequence is TGCAGTGCTATGGGGGGATCCCATAATTCACCCCTCCACTTT. Its translation: CSAMGGSHNSPLHF. This chain joins TRBV20-1 and TRBJ1-6, with a tentative D call TRBD1 (5 bases). V dropped 4 bases and J dropped 5 bases, with 12 bases sitting between them. Per germline, CDR1 DFQATT and CDR2 SNEGSKA (reference sequence). The CDR3 loop spans 14 amino acids.

The gene calls are TRBV4-2 and TRBJ1-2, with D unresolved. In germline, CDR1 is LGHNA, CDR2 YNFKEQ. The CDR3 consists of 18 residues. With 0 bases removed from V and 5 bases from J, the gap between germline ends came to 22 bases. Written as DNA, the CDR3 is TGTGCCAGCAGCCAAGAACAGCCGGGCTTGTCCAACACATATGGCTACACCTTC. Protein product: CASSQEQPGLSNTYGYTF.

The V and J genes are TRBV20-1 and TRBJ2-3; a weak D match, TRBD2 (6 bases). The CDR3 loop spans 14 amino acids. Trimming removed 6 bases at V and 2 bases at J, with 15 bases between. CDR1 and CDR2 from the germline V gene are DFQATT and SNEGSKA (reference sequence). CDR3 in amino acids: CSAEGEAPTDTQYF. The CDR3 bases are TGCAGTGCCGAAGGGGAGGCACCCACAGATACGCAGTATTTT.

The J gene is TRBJ1-5, the V gene TRBV12-3 or TRBV12-4; the D gene is possibly TRBD1 (5 bases). V lost 4 bases, J lost 2 bases, and 15 bases lay in between. The CDR3 consists of 16 residues. The CDR3 DNA follows: TGTGCCAGCAGTTCACCGACCCTGGGGGGCAATCAGCCCCAGCATTTT. Amino acids: CASSSPTLGGNQPQHF.

The V call is TRBV19, the J call TRBJ1-5; D gene ambiguous. V was trimmed by 1 base and J by 2 bases, leaving 9 bases between them. The CDR3 has 15 residues. Germline loops: CDR1 LNHDA, CDR2 SQIVND (reference sequence). This CDR3 reads CASSIVDGRNQPQHF. The CDR3 DNA reads TGTGCCAGTAGTATAGTAGACGGCCGCAATCAGCCCCAGCATTTT.

The chain couples TRBV18 to TRBJ2-5; 7 positions match TRBD1. CDR3 size: 17 residues. Germline-derived CDR1 and CDR2 are KGHSH and LQKENI. V was pared by 3 bases and J by 1 base, with 11 bases of the junction left unmatched. The CDR3 reads CASSPLTGQNLQETQYF. The CDR3 DNA reads as TGTGCCAGCTCACCTCTCACGGGACAGAACCTCCAAGAGACCCAGTACTTC.

The CDR3 DNA reads as TGTGCCTGGAGTCCCGGGACAGGGGGATTGATGGGAGCTTTCTTT. It translates to CAWSPGTGGLMGAFF. The chain has TRBV30 and TRBJ1-1, with 11 bases identical to TRBD1. Trimming cost V 2 bases and J 10 bases; bases outside gene matches: 12. The CDR3 loop spans 15 amino acids. Per the germline V gene, CDR1 is GTSNPN and CDR2 is SVGIG (reference sequence).

The chain links TRBV12-3 or TRBV12-4 to TRBJ2-3; 7 bases agree with TRBD2. There are 15 residues in the CDR3. V shed 0 bases and J 2 bases; nucleotides not matched to a gene: 2. CDR3 residues: CASSLAAGSTDTQYF. The CDR3 coding sequence is TGTGCCAGCAGTTTAGCAGCGGGGTCCACAGATACGCAGTATTTT.

The V call is TRBV20-1, the J call TRBJ2-1; D not certain. The V end lost 1 base, the J end lost 6 bases, and 16 bases lay between the germline ends. The germline V gene encodes CDR1 DFQATT and CDR2 SNEGSKA (reference sequence). The CDR3 has 15 amino acids. CDR3 loop: CSARVGRSHGNEQFF. DNA for the CDR3: TGCAGTGCTAGAGTAGGTAGATCTCATGGCAATGAGCAGTTCTTC.

J is TRBJ1-1 and V is TRBV6-6; no clear D. This CDR3 has 13 amino acids. Germline CDR1 is MNHNY and CDR2 is SVGAGI (reference sequence). V was pared by 0 bases and J by 7 bases, with 9 bases between. CDR3 nucleotides: TGTGCCAGCAGTTACTCAAGGCTGAGTGAAGCTTTCTTT. Encoded protein: CASSYSRLSEAFF.

V gene TRBV5-1 combines with J gene TRBJ2-3; TRBD2 agrees at 8 bases. The CDR3 covers 17 residues. Trimming removed 1 base from V and 1 base from J; junction bases left unmatched: 8. Germline V gene lookup returns CDR1 SGHRS and CDR2 YFSETQ. CDR3 DNA sequence: TGCGCCAGCAGCTTGCCCCCCGGGGGGGATGGCACAGATACGCAGTATTTT. Amino acid sequence: CASSLPPGGDGTDTQYF. The whole variable domain, remainder taken from reference TRBV5-1 and TRBJ2-3, is KAGVTQTPRYLIKTRGQQVTLSCSPISGHRSVSWYQQTPGQGLQFLFEYFSETQRNKGNFPGRFSGRQFSNSRSEMNVSTLELGDSALYLCASSLPPGGDGTDTQYFGPGTRLTVL.

This clonotype was counted a single time. The chain couples TRBV10-3 to TRBJ2-5; D gene unclear. This CDR3 is 13 amino acids long. Looked up from germline, CDR1 is ENHRY and CDR2 is SYGVKD. Between the trimmed V and J ends, which lost 6 bases and 5 bases, there was a span of 13 bases. The CDR3 DNA follows: TGTGCCATCAGCCCCGCCCCCGGTGAGACCCAGTACTTC. It translates to CAISPAPGETQYF.

The rearrangement uses TRBV29-1 and TRBJ2-5; a weak D match, TRBD2 (5 bases). Germline CDR1 SQVTM, CDR2 ANQGSEA. CDR3 length: 12 amino acids. V was clipped by 6 bases and J by 1 base, with 9 bases between them. The chain's CDR3 is CSVGLSQETQYF. The DNA of the CDR3 is TGCAGCGTCGGACTGAGCCAAGAGACCCAGTACTTC.

The genes are TRBV15 and TRBJ1-1; TRBD1 matches 7 bases. CDR3 size: 16 residues. Looked up from germline, CDR1 is LNHNV and CDR2 is YYDKDF (reference sequence). Trimming cost V 0 bases and J 8 bases; bases outside gene matches: 12. The CDR3 DNA follows: TGTGCCACCAGCAGAGATTATGGTCGCCGACAGGGCGAAGCTTTCTTT. It codes for CATSRDYGRRQGEAFF.

The genes are TRBV28 and TRBJ2-5; no reliable D call. V was pared by 3 bases and J by 7 bases, with 9 bases between. The CDR3 totals 12 residues. CDR1 and CDR2 (germline): MDHEN, SYDVKM. The CDR3 sequence is CASSFGSATQYF. CDR3 bases: TGTGCCAGCAGTTTCGGCTCTGCGACCCAGTACTTC.

The chain couples TRBV12-3 or TRBV12-4 to TRBJ2-5; D is possibly TRBD1 or TRBD2 (5 bases each). CDR3 size: 15 residues. The germline V and J ends were trimmed by 5 bases and 7 bases, with 20 bases remaining between them. The CDR3 loop is CASSNRRGRGVTQYF. In DNA, the CDR3 is TGTGCCAGCAGTAACCGTCGGGGCAGAGGGGTGACCCAGTACTTC.

This chain connects TRBV29-1 to TRBJ2-1, with TRBD2 identical over 7 bases. J was trimmed by 2 bases and V by 7 bases; bases with no gene match: 14. Looked up from germline, CDR1 is SQVTM and CDR2 is ANQGSEA. This CDR3 comprises 16 residues. In DNA, the CDR3 is TGCAGCGCTACGGCGGGGCGGGGGACCCCCTACAATGAGCAGTTCTTC. This codes for CSATAGRGTPYNEQFF.

This clonotype has only one observation. The chain is built from TRBV13 and TRBJ2-2; D is perhaps TRBD1 (5 bases). Trimming removed 5 bases from V and 2 bases from J, with 15 bases in between. This CDR3 has 16 residues. The germline V gene has CDR1 PRHDT and CDR2 FYEKMQ (reference sequence). CDR3 loop: CASSMVSTVNTGELFF. CDR3 DNA: TGTGCCAGCAGCATGGTATCGACAGTAAACACCGGGGAGCTGTTTTTT.

This chain joins TRBV12-3 or TRBV12-4 and TRBJ1-6; no definite D call. The V end lost 6 bases, the J end lost 4 bases, and 7 bases lay between the germline ends. This CDR3 is built from 13 residues. In nucleotides, the CDR3 is TGTGCCAGCAGGATTGATTATAATTCACCCCTCCACTTT. Its translation is CASRIDYNSPLHF.

This rearrangement joins TRBV27 to TRBJ2-2, with 7 bases identical to TRBD1. The junction had 5 bases not matched to a gene; V was cut back by 8 bases and J by 2 bases. Per germline, CDR1 MNHEY and CDR2 SMNVEV (reference sequence). The CDR3 is 14 amino acids. The CDR3 region is CASQDRVNTGELFF. The CDR3 nucleotides read TGTGCCAGCCAAGACAGGGTAAACACCGGGGAGCTGTTTTTT.

This chain connects TRBV5-6 to TRBJ1-2; no clear D gene. The CDR3 runs 12 residues. Trimming took off 4 bases at V and 5 bases at J, with 9 bases between the two ends. Germline V gene data show CDR1 as SGHDT and CDR2 as YYEEEE. CDR3 sequence reads: CASSAQEYGYTF. DNA for the CDR3: TGTGCCAGCAGCGCCCAGGAATATGGCTACACCTTC.

This chain uses TRBV5-6 with TRBJ1-1, with D maybe TRBD1 (5 bases). There are 15 residues in the CDR3. Deletions cut 2 bases from V and 0 bases from J, with 11 bases between. Germline CDR1 reads SGHDT; CDR2 reads YYEEEE. The DNA of the CDR3 is TGTGCCAGCAGCTTACCTGGACACCTGAACACTGAAGCTTTCTTT. Amino acids: CASSLPGHLNTEAFF.

The chain links TRBV7-6 to TRBJ2-1; 9 bases align to TRBD1. Germline CDR1 SGHVS, CDR2 FNYEAQ. This CDR3 is built from 16 residues. With V trimmed by 2 bases and J by 6 bases, 8 bases remained unmatched. CDR3 loop: CASSLRGQGLGNEQFF. DNA of the CDR3: TGTGCCAGCAGCTTAAGAGGACAGGGGCTGGGCAATGAGCAGTTCTTC.

This clonotype appeared a few times. This chain uses TRBV6-6 with TRBJ2-7; 7 bases map to TRBD1. There are 13 residues in the CDR3. Germline assignment: CDR1 MNHNY and CDR2 SVGAGI (reference sequence). The trim removed 6 bases at V and 0 bases at J, leaving 2 bases unmatched. The CDR3 DNA reads as TGTGCCAGCAGCGGGACAGTCTCCTACGAGCAGTACTTC. This gives the protein CASSGTVSYEQYF.

The chain uses TRBV20-1 and TRBJ1-1; unclear D gene. Per the germline V gene, CDR1 is DFQATT and CDR2 is SNEGSKA (reference sequence). The CDR3 extends over 14 amino acids. Trimming left V 6 bases short and J 3 bases short, with 17 bases between. CDR3 protein: CSANQPGLDTEAFF. The CDR3 bases are TGCAGTGCCAACCAACCCGGACTGGACACTGAAGCTTTCTTT.

This chain joins TRBV5-1 and TRBJ1-1; 7 positions match TRBD1. V dropped 4 bases and J dropped 1; count of bases not matched to a gene: 4. The CDR3 runs 14 residues. CDR1 is SGHRS, CDR2 YFSETQ, per germline. The DNA for the CDR3 is TGCGCCAGCAGCACGGACAGGCCGAACACTGAAGCTTTCTTT. Its protein product is CASSTDRPNTEAFF.